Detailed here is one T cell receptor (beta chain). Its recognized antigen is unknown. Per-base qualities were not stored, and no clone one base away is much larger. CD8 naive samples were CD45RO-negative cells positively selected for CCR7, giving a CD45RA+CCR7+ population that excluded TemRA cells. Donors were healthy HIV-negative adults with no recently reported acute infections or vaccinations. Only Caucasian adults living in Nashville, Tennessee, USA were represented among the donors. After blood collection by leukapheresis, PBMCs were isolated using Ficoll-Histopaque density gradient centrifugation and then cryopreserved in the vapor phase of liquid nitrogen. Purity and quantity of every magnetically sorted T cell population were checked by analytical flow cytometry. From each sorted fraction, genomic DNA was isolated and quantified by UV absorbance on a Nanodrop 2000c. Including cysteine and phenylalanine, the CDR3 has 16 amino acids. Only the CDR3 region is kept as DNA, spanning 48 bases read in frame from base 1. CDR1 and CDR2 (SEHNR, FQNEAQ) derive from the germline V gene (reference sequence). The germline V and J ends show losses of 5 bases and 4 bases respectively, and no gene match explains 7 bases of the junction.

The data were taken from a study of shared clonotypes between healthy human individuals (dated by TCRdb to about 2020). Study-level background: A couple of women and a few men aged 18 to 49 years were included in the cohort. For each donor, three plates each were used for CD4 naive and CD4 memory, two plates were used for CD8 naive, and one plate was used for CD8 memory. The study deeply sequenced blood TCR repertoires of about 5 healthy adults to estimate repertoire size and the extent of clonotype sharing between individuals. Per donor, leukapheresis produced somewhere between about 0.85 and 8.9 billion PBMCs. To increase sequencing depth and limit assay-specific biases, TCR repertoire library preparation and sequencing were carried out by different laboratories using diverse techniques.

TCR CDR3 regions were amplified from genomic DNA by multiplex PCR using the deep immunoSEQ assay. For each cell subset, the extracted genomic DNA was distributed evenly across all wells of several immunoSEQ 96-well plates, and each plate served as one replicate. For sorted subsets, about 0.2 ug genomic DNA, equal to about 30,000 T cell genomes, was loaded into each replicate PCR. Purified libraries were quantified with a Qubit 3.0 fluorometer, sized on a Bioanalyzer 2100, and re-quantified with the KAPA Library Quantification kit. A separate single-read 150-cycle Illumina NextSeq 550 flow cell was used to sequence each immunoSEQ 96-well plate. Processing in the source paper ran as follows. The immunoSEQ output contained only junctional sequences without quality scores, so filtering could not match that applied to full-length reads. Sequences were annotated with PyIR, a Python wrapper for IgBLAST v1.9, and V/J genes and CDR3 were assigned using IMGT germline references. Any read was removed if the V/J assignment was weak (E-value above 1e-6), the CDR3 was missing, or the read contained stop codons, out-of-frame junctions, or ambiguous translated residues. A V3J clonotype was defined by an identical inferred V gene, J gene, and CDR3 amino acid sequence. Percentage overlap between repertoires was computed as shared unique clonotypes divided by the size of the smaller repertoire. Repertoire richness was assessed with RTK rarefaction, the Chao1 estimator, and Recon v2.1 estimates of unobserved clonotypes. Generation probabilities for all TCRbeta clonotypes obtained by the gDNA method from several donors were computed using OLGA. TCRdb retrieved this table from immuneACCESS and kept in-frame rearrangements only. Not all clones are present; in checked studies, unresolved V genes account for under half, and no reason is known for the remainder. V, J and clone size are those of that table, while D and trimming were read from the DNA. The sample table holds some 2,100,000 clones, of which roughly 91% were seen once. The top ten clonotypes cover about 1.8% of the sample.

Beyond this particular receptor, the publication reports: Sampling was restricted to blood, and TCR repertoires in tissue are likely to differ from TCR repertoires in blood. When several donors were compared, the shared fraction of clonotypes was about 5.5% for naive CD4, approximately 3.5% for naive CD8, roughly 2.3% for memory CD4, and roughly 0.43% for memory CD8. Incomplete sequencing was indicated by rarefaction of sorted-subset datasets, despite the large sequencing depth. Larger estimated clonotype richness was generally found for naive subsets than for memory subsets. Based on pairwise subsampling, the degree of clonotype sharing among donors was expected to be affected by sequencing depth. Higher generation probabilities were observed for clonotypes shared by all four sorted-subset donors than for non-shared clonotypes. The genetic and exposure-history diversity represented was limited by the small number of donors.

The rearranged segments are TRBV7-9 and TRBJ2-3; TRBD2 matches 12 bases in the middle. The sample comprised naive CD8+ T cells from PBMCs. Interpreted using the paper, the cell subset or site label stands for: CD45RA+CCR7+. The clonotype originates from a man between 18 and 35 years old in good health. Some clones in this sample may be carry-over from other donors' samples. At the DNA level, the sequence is TGTGCCAGCAGCCCGTGGACTAGCGGGACCTCAGATACGCAGTATTTT. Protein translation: CASSPWTSGTSDTQYF.